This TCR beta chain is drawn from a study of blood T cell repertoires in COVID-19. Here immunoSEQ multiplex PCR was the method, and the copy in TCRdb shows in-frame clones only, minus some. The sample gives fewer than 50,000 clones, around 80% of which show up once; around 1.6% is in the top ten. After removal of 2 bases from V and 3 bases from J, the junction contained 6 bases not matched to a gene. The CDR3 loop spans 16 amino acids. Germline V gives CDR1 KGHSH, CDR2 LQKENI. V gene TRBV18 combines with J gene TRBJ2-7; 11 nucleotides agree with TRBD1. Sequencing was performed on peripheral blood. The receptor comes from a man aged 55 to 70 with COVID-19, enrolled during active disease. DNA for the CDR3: TGTGCCAGCTCACCAAGCGGACAGGGGGCCATCTACGAGCAGTACTTC. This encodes CASSPSGQGAIYEQYF.